The 28 T cell receptor beta chains below were found in one sample sequenced in a study of blood T cell repertoires in COVID-19. The assay was immunoSEQ multiplex PCR, and TCRdb's table has in-frame clones only and misses some. The sample carries approximately 530,000 clones, 70% to 90% recorded once. Sequences were obtained from peripheral blood. The receptors stem from a woman aged 45-65 years with COVID-19, enrolled during active disease.

The gene calls are TRBV7-9 and TRBJ2-7; D not resolved. In germline, CDR1 is SEHNR, CDR2 FQNEAQ (reference sequence). The length of the CDR3 is 15 residues. Trimming shortened V by 1 base and J by 0 bases, and 10 bases separated the two germline ends. The CDR3 is CASSLVGSPSYEQYF. DNA of the CDR3: TGTGCCAGCAGCTTAGTGGGCTCACCCTCCTACGAGCAGTACTTC.

The chain is built from TRBV29-1 and TRBJ1-1; D remains ambiguous. The CDR3 spans 13 residues. The germline gives CDR1 SQVTM, CDR2 ANQGSEA. Trimming pared 7 bases from V and 4 bases from J, leaving 16 bases between. This CDR3 reads CSAEASEGTEAFF. The CDR3 nucleotides are TGCAGCGCCGAAGCCTCGGAGGGCACTGAAGCTTTCTTT. Combining the CDR3 with reference TRBV29-1 and TRBJ1-1 gives the whole variable domain SAVISQKPSRDICQRGTSLTIQCQVDSQVTMMFWYRQQPGQSLTLIATANQGSEATYESGFVIDKFPISRPNLTFSTLTVSNMSPEDSSIYLCSAEASEGTEAFFGQGTRLTVV.

In its sample, this clone was seen a few times. The chain carries TRBV12-5 and TRBJ2-7, with TRBD2 matching over 11 bases. There are 16 residues in the CDR3. Per the germline V gene, CDR1 is LGHNT and CDR2 is FRNRAP. V lost 0 bases to trimming and J lost 6 bases; unmatched junction nucleotides: 7. Written as DNA, the CDR3 is TGTGCTAGTGGTTTGGTACTGGGGCTAGCGGGGGGCGAGCAGTACTTC. This translates into CASGLVLGLAGGEQYF. The full variable domain, completed using reference TRBV12-5 and TRBJ2-7, is DARVTQTPRHKVTEMGQEVTMRCQPILGHNTVFWYRQTMMQGLELLAYFRNRAPLDDSGMPKDRFSAEMPDATLATLKIQPSEPRDSAVYFCASGLVLGLAGGEQYFGPGTRLTVT.

This clone was seen a single time. The genes are TRBV27 and TRBJ2-5, with D possibly TRBD2 on 7 matching bases. Germline CDR1 is MNHEY and CDR2 is SMNVEV (reference sequence). V dropped 5 bases and J dropped 3 bases, with 16 bases sitting between them. CDR3 size: 15 residues. CDR3 sequence: CASSPSRGGKETQYF. DNA of the CDR3: TGTGCCAGCAGTCCTAGTAGGGGGGGAAAAGAGACCCAGTACTTC.

The chain's CDR3 is CASSLDTSYNEQFF. The CDR3 DNA follows: TGCGCCAGCAGCCTGGACACCTCCTACAATGAGCAGTTCTTC. The chain links TRBV5-1 to TRBJ2-1; D possibly corresponds to TRBD1 (5 bases). The CDR3 length is 14 residues. Germline CDR1 and CDR2: SGHRS and YFSETQ. Trimming took 4 bases from V and 0 from J, leaving 8 bases between them.

Turning to this clone: In this CDR3 the conserved last residue, phenylalanine or tryptophan, is missing, so a read error is likely. The chain couples TRBV5-1 to TRBJ1-2, with 7 bases aligning to TRBD1. Trimming took 4 bases from V and 4 from J; bases not matched to a gene: 10. From germline, CDR1 is SGHRS and CDR2 YFSETQ. The CDR3 extends over 15 amino acids. CDR3 coding DNA: TGCGCCAGCAGCCACCCGGACAGGCCTCTCTATGGCTACACCCTC. This codes for CASSHPDRPLYGYTL.

The gene calls are TRBV19 and TRBJ2-1, with D tentatively TRBD1 (6 bases). Trimming removed 6 bases from V and 3 bases from J, with 12 bases in between. Germline V gene lookup returns CDR1 LNHDA and CDR2 SQIVND (reference sequence). The CDR3 spans 14 residues. CDR3: CASRRAQGYNEQFF. CDR3 in DNA: TGTGCCAGTAGGAGGGCACAGGGCTACAATGAGCAGTTCTTC. The complete variable domain, with remaining parts taken from reference TRBV19 and TRBJ2-1, reads DGGITQSPKYLFRKEGQNVTLSCEQNLNHDAMYWYRQDPGQGLRLIYYSQIVNDFQKGDIAEGYSVSREKKESFPLTVTSAQKNPTAFYLCASRRAQGYNEQFFGPGTRLTVL.

Only a few counts were recorded for this clone. The chain is built from TRBV2 and TRBJ1-3; D gene ambiguous. The CDR3 has 13 residues. V lost 6 bases and J lost 0, with 6 bases in between. CDR1 is SNHLY and CDR2 is FYNNEI in the germline V gene. The CDR3 loop reads CASRQNSGNTIYF. The DNA for the CDR3 is TGTGCCAGCAGGCAGAACTCTGGAAACACCATATATTTT.

This sequence joins TRBV6-5 and TRBJ2-3, with 10 nucleotides matching TRBD2. There are 14 residues in the CDR3. CDR1 is MNHEY and CDR2 is SVGAGI in the germline V gene. J was trimmed by 4 bases and V by 6 bases; bases with no gene match: 4. The CDR3 bases are TGTGCCAGCAGGCTAGCGGGGGAGCCAGATACGCAGTATTTT. This translates into CASRLAGEPDTQYF.

The rearrangement uses TRBV11-3 and TRBJ1-1; D possibly corresponds to TRBD1 (5 bases). The CDR3 extends over 13 amino acids. V was trimmed by 4 bases and J by 4 bases, leaving 10 bases between them. The germline CDR1 and CDR2 sequences are SGHNT and YENEEA. DNA for the CDR3: TGTGCCAGCAGCTCAGGAGGGGCCACTGAAGCTTTCTTT. Residues: CASSSGGATEAFF. Supplemented by reference TRBV11-3 and TRBJ1-1, the full variable domain reads EAGVVQSPRYKIIEKKQPVAFWCNPISGHNTLYWYLQNLGQGPELLIRYENEEAVDDSQLPKDRFSAERLKGVDSTLKIQPAELGDSAVYLCASSSGGATEAFFGQGTRLTVV.

The rearrangement links TRBV19 to TRBJ2-1, with 7 bases aligning to TRBD2. V trimming: 7 bases; J trimming: 7 bases; junction bases outside the gene matches: 13. The CDR3 length is 15 residues. Per the germline V gene, CDR1 is LNHDA and CDR2 is SQIVND (reference sequence). CDR3 bases: TGTGCCAGTATGGGCGGGGGAGTCCCGGGTAATGAGCAGTTCTTC. This sequence encodes CASMGGGVPGNEQFF.

J is TRBJ1-1 and V is TRBV6-5; D is ambiguous. V shed 4 bases and J shed 7 bases, with 22 bases lying between them. Germline V gene lookup returns CDR1 MNHEY and CDR2 SVGAGI. The CDR3 is 16 residues long. The DNA for the CDR3 is TGTGCCAGCAGTTGGGGTGGACCCGGTGGAGGTGATGAAGCTTTCTTT. It is translated as CASSWGGPGGGDEAFF.

The V call is TRBV5-5, the J call TRBJ2-7; D remains ambiguous. Germline loops: CDR1 SGHKS, CDR2 YYEKEE (reference sequence). The CDR3 has 13 residues. Trimming pared 0 bases from V and 4 bases from J, leaving 8 bases between. The DNA for the CDR3 is TGTGCCAGCAGCTTGGGTCGAGTTTACGAGCAGTACTTC. Protein product: CASSLGRVYEQYF.

The chain combines TRBV5-5 with TRBJ1-3, with D possibly TRBD1 on 5 matching bases. CDR3 length: 15 residues. Germline V lookup: CDR1 SGHKS, CDR2 YYEKEE (reference sequence). V dropped 4 bases and J dropped 4 bases, with 15 bases sitting between them. CDR3 nucleotide sequence: TGTGCCAGCAGCCGCGGAGGGGCGGAGGGAAACACCATATATTTT. Amino acids: CASSRGGAEGNTIYF.

CDR3 loop: CAWDAGDRAVTF. Written as DNA, the CDR3 is TGTGCCTGGGACGCAGGTGACAGGGCGGTCACCTTC. This chain joins TRBV30 and TRBJ1-2, with 7 bases fitting TRBD1. V was clipped by 5 bases and J by 13 bases; unmatched bases: 13. The CDR3 length is 12 residues. Germline V lookup: CDR1 GTSNPN, CDR2 SVGIG (reference sequence).

This clone was counted a few times. V and J are TRBV14 and TRBJ1-6; D gene unclear. The V gene's germline CDR1 is SGHDN and CDR2 FVKESK. CDR3 length equals 15 residues. Trimming pared 5 bases from V and 5 bases from J, leaving 13 bases between. Here the CDR3 DNA reads TGTGCCAGCAGCGCGCGGAGCCTCGATAATTCACCCCTCCACTTT. The encoded protein is CASSARSLDNSPLHF.

The rearrangement links TRBV12-5 to TRBJ2-3; D might be TRBD1 (5 bases). The germline gives CDR1 LGHNT, CDR2 FRNRAP. Between the trimmed V and J ends, which lost 0 bases and 11 bases, there was a span of 12 bases. This CDR3 contains 13 residues. The CDR3 sequence is CASGLVRGWVQYF. In nucleotides, the CDR3 is TGTGCTAGTGGTTTGGTAAGGGGATGGGTGCAGTATTTT.

The chain combines TRBV24-1 with TRBJ2-1, with 13 positions matching TRBD2. The CDR3 loop spans 16 amino acids. V shed 4 bases and J 8 bases; nucleotides not matched to a gene: 7. Per the germline V gene, CDR1 is KGHDR and CDR2 is SFDVKD. The CDR3 nucleotides are TGTGCCACCAGTGAACCCGGGACTAGCGGGGTTGATGAGCAGTTCTTC. Amino acid sequence: CATSEPGTSGVDEQFF.

The rearrangement joins TRBV27 to TRBJ2-7, with 8 bases that match TRBD1. V lost 1 base, J lost 6 bases, and 2 bases stayed unmatched. This CDR3 comprises 13 residues. In germline, CDR1 is MNHEY, CDR2 SMNVEV (reference sequence). The DNA for the CDR3 is TGTGCCAGCAGTTTATACAGGGGGAGCGAGCAGTACTTC. Its protein is CASSLYRGSEQYF.

The chain has TRBV5-1 and TRBJ1-1; D is perhaps TRBD1 (6 bases). The CDR3 is 14 residues long. Germline V gives CDR1 SGHRS, CDR2 YFSETQ. The ends were cut back, 2 bases at V and 8 bases at J, with 16 bases in the middle. CDR3 loop: CASSFTAPDREAFF. The CDR3 region has the DNA TGCGCCAGCAGCTTTACGGCCCCAGACAGGGAAGCTTTCTTT.

About this clone: The junction does not match germline at one end; this may be a read error. The chain links TRBV7-2 to TRBJ2-6; TRBD2 aligns across 14 bases. CDR1 SGHTA and CDR2 FQGNSA come from the germline V gene. The CDR3 runs 18 residues. The CDR3 nucleotides read TGTGCCAGCAGCTTAGATGGGACTAGCGGGGGTGGGACCAACGTCCTGACTTTC. As protein: CASSLDGTSGGGTNVLTF. Full variable domain (missing parts from reference TRBV7-2 and TRBJ2-6): GAGVSQSPSNKVTEKGKDVELRCDPISGHTALYWYRQSLGQGLEFLIYFQGNSAPDKSGLPSDRFSAERTGGSVSTLTIQRTQQEDSAVYLCASSLDGTSGGGTNVLTFGAGSRLTVL.

The chain uses TRBV29-1 and TRBJ1-2; D is unclear. Germline V lookup: CDR1 SQVTM, CDR2 ANQGSEA. CDR3 size: 16 residues. Trimming pared 2 bases from V and 7 bases from J, leaving 23 bases between. CDR3 in DNA: TGCAGCGTTGAACATCGGGGATTTCTTGGGAGAGGTGGCTACACCTTC. Translation gives CSVEHRGFLGRGGYTF. Using reference TRBV29-1 and TRBJ1-2 for the parts outside the CDR3, the full variable domain is SAVISQKPSRDICQRGTSLTIQCQVDSQVTMMFWYRQQPGQSLTLIATANQGSEATYESGFVIDKFPISRPNLTFSTLTVSNMSPEDSSIYLCSVEHRGFLGRGGYTFGSGTRLTVV.

The chain links TRBV6-2 or TRBV6-3 to TRBJ2-7; 8 bases map to TRBD1. The CDR3 has 16 amino acids. J was trimmed by 3 bases and V by 0 bases; bases with no gene match: 7. Germline V gene lookup returns CDR1 MNHEY and CDR2 SVGEGT. The CDR3 nucleotides read TGTGCCAGCAGTTACTCCGGGACAGGAAGGGGCTACGAGCAGTACTTC. Protein: CASSYSGTGRGYEQYF.

This clone was picked up one time. This rearrangement joins TRBV4-1 to TRBJ1-2; 7 positions agree with TRBD1. The CDR3 covers 16 residues. CDR1 is MGHRA and CDR2 is YSYEKL in the germline V gene. The junction had 10 bases not matched to a gene; V was cut back by 4 bases and J by 2 bases. The CDR3 nucleotides read TGCGCCAGCAGCCTCCTAAGAACAGGGGCAAACTATGGCTACACCTTC. Amino acid sequence: CASSLLRTGANYGYTF.

The V gene is TRBV5-4, the J gene TRBJ1-1; no clear D gene. Trimming pared 5 bases from V and 5 bases from J, leaving 19 bases between. The CDR3 totals 15 residues. Germline V gene data show CDR1 as SGHNT and CDR2 as YYREEE (reference sequence). The CDR3 DNA follows: TGTGCCAGCAGTTACCAGACCATGGCGAGGACTGAAGCTTTCTTT. Its translation: CASSYQTMARTEAFF.

The chain links TRBV11-3 to TRBJ1-1; the match to TRBD1 covers 8 bases. This CDR3 has 15 amino acids. The ends lost 5 bases at V and 3 bases at J; junction bases unmatched: 8. Germline V gene sequence: CDR1 SGHNT, CDR2 YENEEA. CDR3 region: CASSPGGSKDTEAFF. Written as DNA, the CDR3 is TGTGCCAGCAGCCCAGGGGGCTCTAAGGACACTGAAGCTTTCTTT.

This chain uses TRBV6-5 with TRBJ1-1, with 9 bases matching TRBD1. The CDR3 has 14 residues. J lost 5 bases, V lost 7 bases, and 8 bases had no gene match. Germline CDR1 reads MNHEY; CDR2 reads SVGAGI. CDR3 DNA: TGTGCCAGCACCGCAACAGGGGGCCGGACTGAAGCTTTCTTT. As protein: CASTATGGRTEAFF.

The gene calls are TRBV11-2 and TRBJ2-3, with 7 bases matching TRBD1. The CDR3 is made up of 14 amino acids. V shed 8 bases, J shed 2 bases, and the junction held 7 bases outside the gene matches. Germline V gene lookup returns CDR1 SGHAT and CDR2 FQNNGV. The CDR3 sequence is CASLRGPNTDTQYF. The DNA for the CDR3 is TGTGCCAGCCTAAGGGGGCCTAACACAGATACGCAGTATTTT.